The sequence of this T cell receptor (beta chain) was determined in a study of blood T cell repertoires in COVID-19. J was trimmed by 2 bases and V by 3 bases; bases with no gene match: 7. The CDR3 is made up of 15 amino acids. Germline lookup yields CDR1 MGHRA and CDR2 YSYEKL. This clone was seen a handful of times. Original methodology: Estimated nucleated cell counts came from reference gene primer amplification. Assay: immunoSEQ multiplex PCR; the TCRdb copy retains only in-frame clones and omits some. V, J and clone size are those of that table, while D and trimming were read from the DNA. The sample lists about 240,000 clones; around 87% were seen once.

Sequenced material: peripheral blood. This clonotype was obtained from a man aged 55 to 69 who had recovered from COVID-19. This chain connects TRBV4-1 to TRBJ2-7, with 7 bases lining up with TRBD1. The CDR3, as DNA: TGCGCCAGCAGCCAGAACCGGGACAGCACCTACGAGCAGTACTTC. Amino acid sequence: CASSQNRDSTYEQYF.